This T cell receptor (beta chain) emerged from a study of cytomegalovirus exposure and HLA in healthy donors. Study results and caveats: Sequencing likely caused a cluster of highly shared sequence variants. Three of the chains that were CMV-associated were confirmed in vitro to be specific for CMV antigens.

Researchers ran the PCR with 60 Vbeta and 13 Jbeta primers. Generated by immunoSEQ multiplex PCR, the TCRdb table keeps only in-frame clones and is missing some. The top ten clones hold 4% of a sample with about 300,000 clones, about nine tenths of them seen once. Concerning this clone itself: The antigen remains undetermined. The sample holds other DNA sequences that translate to the same CDR3.

The CDR3 is made up of 13 amino acids. The V and J ends lost 6 bases and 4 bases, in that order; junction bases with no gene match: 2. Germline V gene sequence: CDR1 MDHEN, CDR2 SYDVKM. The chain joins TRBV28 to TRBJ2-7; 11 positions agree with TRBD1. Sequencing input: PBMCs. The sequence derives from a man aged 35 to 55 in good health and CMV-seropositive. The CDR3 DNA sequence: TGTGCCAGCAGCCGGGACAGGGGGTACGAGCAGTACTTC. Its translation: CASSRDRGYEQYF.